Listed below are T cell receptor beta chains from one sample, sequenced in a study of cytomegalovirus exposure and HLA in healthy donors. The table came from immunoSEQ multiplex PCR; TCRdb's copy has only in-frame clones and leaves some out. The sample consists of around 160,000 clones, around 79% of them appearing once. Specimen: PBMCs. All receptors derive from a woman in her 40s in good health and CMV-seropositive. CDR3s include the opening cysteine and the closing phenylalanine or tryptophan. A D gene is named only where the DNA matches it firmly. Where a row states a size, it is once, few, many or the class of an expanded clone; other rows omit it.

abundance	v_gene	len	j_gene	d_gene	CDR3nt	CDR3aa
-	TRBV19	15	TRBJ2-5	TRBD1	TGTGCCAGTAGTGCCGGGACAGGGAGGGCAGAGACCCAGTACTTC	CASSAGTGRAETQYF
-	TRBV6-5	15	TRBJ1-1	-	TGTGCCAGCAGTTACTCTATTGGCATGAACACTGAAGCTTTCTTT	CASSYSIGMNTEAFF
-	TRBV13	13	TRBJ2-1	-	TGTGCCAGCAGCTTAAACAGTTTAGGTGAGCAGTTCTTC	CASSLNSLGEQFF
-	TRBV6-5	15	TRBJ2-5	-	TGTGCCAGCAGTTCATCCCGGACGGCGGGGAAGACCCAGTACTTC	CASSSSRTAGKTQYF
-	TRBV11-3	13	TRBJ2-5	-	TGTGCCAGCAGCTCCTTGGAGTCGGAGACCCAGTACTTC	CASSSLESETQYF
-	TRBV2	14	TRBJ2-5	TRBD1	TGTGCCAGCAGTGAACCACAGGGGGAAGAGACCCAGTACTTC	CASSEPQGEETQYF
-	TRBV7-9	14	TRBJ2-7	TRBD2	TGTGCCAGCAGCGTAGGACTAGCGGGTTACGAGCAGTACTTC	CASSVGLAGYEQYF
-	TRBV2	12	TRBJ1-1	-	TGTGCCAGCAGTTTAGCCGGGACTGAAGCTTTCTTT	CASSLAGTEAFF
-	TRBV5-6	14	TRBJ1-1	TRBD1	TGTGCCAGCAGCTTGGCGACAGGGCAGGCTGAAGCTTTCTTT	CASSLATGQAEAFF
few	TRBV6-1	13	TRBJ1-3	-	TGTGCCAGCAGTGCGGGTTCTGGAAACACCATATATTTT	CASSAGSGNTIYF
-	TRBV4-2	19	TRBJ2-1	TRBD2	TGTGCCAGCAGCCAAGAACTAGCGGGGGGCTATACCCTGTACAATGAGCAGTTCTTC	CASSQELAGGYTLYNEQFF
-	TRBV30	16	TRBJ1-2	-	TGTGCCTGGAGGGGGCGGACAATATCAGGGGAGAATGGCTACACCTTC	CAWRGRTISGENGYTF
-	TRBV7-6	12	TRBJ2-5	-	TGTGCCAGCAGCTTAGTGGCAGAGACCCAGTACTTC	CASSLVAETQYF
-	TRBV2	11	TRBJ2-5	-	TGTGCCAGCACCTATCAAGAGACCCAGTACTTC	CASTYQETQYF
-	TRBV28	14	TRBJ1-2	-	TGTGCCAGCAGTCCATCGGACAGAAACTATGGCTACACCTTC	CASSPSDRNYGYTF
few	TRBV7-3	13	TRBJ2-7	TRBD1	TGTGCCAGCAGCAAAGACAGGGGCTACGAGCAGTACTTC	CASSKDRGYEQYF
-	TRBV2	11	TRBJ1-2	-	TGTGCCAGCAGCGAATCGGTAGGCTACACCTTC	CASSESVGYTF
few	TRBV7-2	13	TRBJ1-5	-	TGTGCCAGCAGCTTTTCCCATAGTCAGCCCCAGCATTTT	CASSFSHSQPQHF
few	TRBV6-1	13	TRBJ1-4	-	TGTGCCAGCGTGAGGGGGTTGGGTGAAAAACTGTTTTTT	CASVRGLGEKLFF
few	TRBV29-1	19	TRBJ1-5	TRBD1	TGCAGCGTTGAAAGCTGGGGACAGGAAAAATCGAGGAGCAATCAGCCCCAGCATTTT	CSVESWGQEKSRSNQPQHF
few	TRBV28	14	TRBJ1-1	-	TGTGCCAGCAGTTTAAGGCCGGGAGACACTGAAGCTTTCTTT	CASSLRPGDTEAFF
-	TRBV30	14	TRBJ1-5	-	TGTGCCTGGAGTGGCCCAACGACAACTCAGCCCCAGCATTTT	CAWSGPTTTQPQHF
few	TRBV4-2	17	TRBJ2-7	TRBD2	TGTGCCAGCAGCCAAGTCTCTAGCGGGGGGGCGCCCTACGAGCAGTACTTC	CASSQVSSGGAPYEQYF
-	TRBV5-6	13	TRBJ2-7	TRBD2	TGTGCCAGCAGCTTGGAACTAGCGTACGAGCAGTACTTC	CASSLELAYEQYF
-	TRBV5-1	15	TRBJ1-1	TRBD1	TGCGCCAGCAGCGTGAGCCCAGGGGGCAATCGCCTAGCTTTCTTT	CASSVSPGGNRLAFF
few	TRBV19	15	TRBJ1-1	-	TGTGCCAGTAGTCTCGGTGGGGGGTGGGCCACTGAAGCTTTCTTT	CASSLGGGWATEAFF
-	TRBV9	14	TRBJ2-3	TRBD1	TGTGCCAGCAGCCGACAGGGGTATTGGGATACGCAGTATTTT	CASSRQGYWDTQYF
-	TRBV6-1	15	TRBJ2-4	TRBD1	TGTGCCAGCACGCCAGGGGGCCAAGGCAAAAACATTCAGTACTTC	CASTPGGQGKNIQYF
-	TRBV14	15	TRBJ2-1	TRBD2	TGTGCCAGCAGCCATCCGGGACTAGGGGTCTATGAGCAGTTCTTC	CASSHPGLGVYEQFF
-	TRBV15	15	TRBJ1-1	-	TGTGCCACCAGCAGAGAACAGGGAATGGGAACTGAAGCTTTCTTT	CATSREQGMGTEAFF
once	TRBV15	18	TRBJ2-1	TRBD2	TGTGCCACCAGCAGAGATAAGACTAGCGGGGGGGCCTACAATGAGCAGTTCTTC	CATSRDKTSGGAYNEQFF
-	TRBV7-9	16	TRBJ2-7	TRBD2	TGTGCCAGCAGCTCCGAGGGGGCTAGCGGGGTTATCGAGCAGTACTTC	CASSSEGASGVIEQYF
-	TRBV6-1	15	TRBJ2-1	-	-	CASCVWGLGTEALFF
-	TRBV9	14	TRBJ1-2	TRBD1	TGTGCCAGCAGCGTCAGGACAGGGGAGGGCGGCTACACCTTC	CASSVRTGEGGYTF
-	TRBV5-6	12	TRBJ2-5	-	TGTGCCAGCAGCCCCTTACAAGAGACCCAGTACTTC	CASSPLQETQYF